This passage covers 3 T cell receptor beta chains from one sample sequenced in a study of T cell responses to AZD1222 COVID-19 vaccine. Using immunoSEQ multiplex PCR, the repertoire was profiled, and TCRdb retains in-frame clones only, with some absent. The sample consists of under 110,000 clones, around 87% of them appearing once. Sequencing used peripheral blood, obtained 28 days after the second AZD1222 dose. The receptors derive from an adult who received the AZD1222 COVID-19 vaccine.

The chain has TRBV4-1 and TRBJ2-7; no reliable D call. This CDR3 has 12 residues. Germline V gene data show CDR1 as MGHRA and CDR2 as YSYEKL. Trimming shortened V by 5 bases and J by 1 base, and 6 bases separated the two germline ends. The CDR3 reads CASSDGSYEQYF. CDR3 DNA sequence: TGCGCCAGCAGCGACGGATCCTACGAGCAGTACTTC.

V and J are TRBV5-1 and TRBJ1-6, with 10 bases aligning to TRBD1. This CDR3 has 15 amino acids. CDR1 SGHRS and CDR2 YFSETQ come from the germline V gene. With V trimmed by 4 bases and J by 9 bases, 7 bases remained unmatched. The CDR3 DNA reads TGCGCCAGCAGCGAGGCCGGGACAGGGGCTTCACCCCTCCACTTT. Translation: CASSEAGTGASPLHF.

This chain connects TRBV4-2 to TRBJ1-1; D is uncertain. The ends were cut back, 2 bases at V and 0 bases at J, with 7 bases in the middle. The CDR3 contains 14 residues. Germline CDR1 reads LGHNA; CDR2 reads YNFKEQ. CDR3 amino acids: CASSQTQMNTEAFF. CDR3 DNA sequence: TGTGCCAGCAGCCAAACGCAGATGAACACTGAAGCTTTCTTT.